This is a list of T cell receptor beta chains from one sample in a study of OX40 agonist ivuxolimab in advanced cancers. Repertoires were generated with immunoSEQ multiplex PCR, while TCRdb's copy carries only in-frame clones and drops some. The sample lists 85,000 to 90,000 clones; more than 85% were seen once. The sample in question was CD4+ or CD8+ T cells sorted from blood, obtained in a trial of the OX40 agonist ivuxolimab. These receptors all stem from an adult with an advanced solid tumor such as melanoma, head and neck, liver or kidney cancer. Both conserved end residues are part of each CDR3. D genes are given only for firm matches. Size is stated for part of the rows, as once, few or many counts, or as a class when the clone is expanded.

TGTGCCAGCGAGGAGTTGGTGAACACTGAAGCTTTCTTT	CASEELVNTEAFF	TRBV2	TRBJ1-1	-	-	13
TGCGCCAGCAGCCCACAGGGGGACAATCAGCCCCAGCATTTT	CASSPQGDNQPQHF	TRBV5-1	TRBJ1-5	TRBD1	-	14
TGTGCCAGCAGCTACCGAACGCTGTACGAGCAGTACTTC	CASSYRTLYEQYF	TRBV7-9	TRBJ2-7	-	-	13
TGCGCCAGCAGTGAGTCTCCAGGGCGCACAGATACGCAGTATTTT	CASSESPGRTDTQYF	TRBV10-1	TRBJ2-3	-	-	15
TGTGCCAGCAGCCTTGGAAATGAAAAACTGTTTTTT	CASSLGNEKLFF	TRBV7-9	TRBJ1-4	-	-	12
TGTGCCACCACTGGACCCCAGCGGAATCAGCCCCAGCATTTT	CATTGPQRNQPQHF	TRBV19	TRBJ1-5	-	-	14
TGCGCCAGCAGTGTGTCGGGGTTCACTGAAGCTTTCTTT	CASSVSGFTEAFF	TRBV10-1	TRBJ1-1	-	few	13
TGCGCCAGCAGCCAAGAAGAGCTGGGGACTGGGGCCAACGTCCTGACTTTC	CASSQEELGTGANVLTF	TRBV4-1	TRBJ2-6	-	-	17
TGCAGTGCTCACAGGGAGCTTGGCTACACCTTC	CSAHRELGYTF	TRBV20-1	TRBJ1-2	-	-	11
TGTGCCAGCAGGCCCGGGGGGGAGGGTTACGAGCAGTACTTC	CASRPGGEGYEQYF	TRBV6-6	TRBJ2-7	TRBD2	-	14
TGTGCCAGCAGTTACAGCAGGACTCAGCCCCAGCATTTT	CASSYSRTQPQHF	TRBV6-5	TRBJ1-5	-	-	13
TGTGCCAGCAGAACTAACTTGTATGGCTACACCTTC	CASRTNLYGYTF	TRBV6-5	TRBJ1-2	-	-	12
TGTGCCAGTAGTATAACGGGGACCACCAACACCGGGGAGCTGTTTTTT	CASSITGTTNTGELFF	TRBV19	TRBJ2-2	-	-	16
TGTGCCAGCAGCATATTCGCTATAGAACGGGCCGAGGCCAAAAACATTCAGTACTTC	CASSIFAIERAEAKNIQYF	TRBV11-2	TRBJ2-4	-	-	19
TGTGCCAGCAGTTACTCGGGGGGGGTGGCTGAAAAACTGTTTTTT	CASSYSGGVAEKLFF	TRBV6-5	TRBJ1-4	-	-	15
TGTGCCAGCAGCCTGAGGGAACTAGGGAGTAACACTGAAGCTTTCTTT	CASSLRELGSNTEAFF	TRBV5-6	TRBJ1-1	-	-	16
TGTGCCAGCAGGCCGGACTGGTACTACGAGCAGTACTTC	CASRPDWYYEQYF	TRBV6-1	TRBJ2-7	-	once	13
TGTGCCAGCAGCGTAGCTGATGGCCTCAACAATGAGCAGTTCTTC	CASSVADGLNNEQFF	TRBV9	TRBJ2-1	-	-	15
TGCAGCGTTGGCCAGCAGCTAATTGAGACCCAGTACTTC	CSVGQQLIETQYF	TRBV29-1	TRBJ2-5	-	-	13
TGCGCCAGCAGTGATGGCAGCGGAAACACAGATACGCAGTATTTT	CASSDGSGNTDTQYF	TRBV10-2	TRBJ2-3	-	few	15
TGTGCCAGCAGCTTTGAGGGGGCAAACTATCAGCCCCAGCATTTT	CASSFEGANYQPQHF	TRBV5-6	TRBJ1-5	TRBD1	-	15
TGTGCCAGCAGTCCACCCGGGACACCCTACAATGAGCAGTTCTTC	CASSPPGTPYNEQFF	TRBV28	TRBJ2-1	-	-	15
TGTGCCAGCAGTTACGGCTTTGATAGCACAGATACGCAGTATTTT	CASSYGFDSTDTQYF	TRBV6-6	TRBJ2-3	-	-	15
TGCGCCAGCAGTCCCGACACCTTGAACACTGAAGCTTTCTTT	CASSPDTLNTEAFF	TRBV5-1	TRBJ1-1	-	-	14
TGTGCCAGTAGTTCCCAGACAGGGAGGAGCAATGAGCAGTTCTTC	CASSSQTGRSNEQFF	TRBV19	TRBJ2-1	-	-	15
TGTGCCAGCAGTTTCTTAGACAATGAGCAGTTCTTC	CASSFLDNEQFF	TRBV2	TRBJ2-1	-	-	12
TGTGCCAGCAGCACACGAACTTCCCGGGAGCAGTACTTC	CASSTRTSREQYF	TRBV7-2	TRBJ2-7	-	once	13
TGCGCCAGCAGCCAGGCTAGGGGAGGCCGCTCCTACGAGCAGTACTTC	CASSQARGGRSYEQYF	TRBV4-1	TRBJ2-7	-	-	16
TGTGCCACCAGCAGAGATCTTTACAGGGGTGATGGCTACACCTTC	CATSRDLYRGDGYTF	TRBV15	TRBJ1-2	TRBD1	-	15
TGTGCCAGCAGCCAAGCCGGGACAGGACCCTACGAGCAGTACTTC	CASSQAGTGPYEQYF	TRBV28	TRBJ2-7	TRBD1	-	15
TGTGCCAGCAGCCAAAGGAGTGCAGATTCGGGCGGGGAGCTGTTTTTT	CASSQRSADSGGELFF	TRBV14	TRBJ2-2	-	-	16